The source of this T cell receptor (beta chain) is a study of cytomegalovirus exposure and HLA in healthy donors. Study conclusions and caveats: By HLA locus, TCR association rates varied in a later analysis, with DRB1 showing the most and HLA-C the fewest. Several of the most significant clusters were apparently associated with common viral pathogens in a later analysis.

It was with 60 Vbeta and 13 Jbeta primers that the PCR ran. Assay used: immunoSEQ multiplex PCR; TCRdb lists only in-frame clones, some missing. The sample includes under 250,000 clones, roughly 85% of them seen just once. The CDR3 is 12 amino acids. V lost 6 bases and J lost 2, with 8 bases in between. Per the germline V gene, CDR1 is SGHDT and CDR2 is YYEEEE. Notes on this clone: What it binds is not known.

This sequence was found in a woman aged 45-59 years in good health and CMV-seronegative. This rearrangement joins TRBV5-6 to TRBJ1-2; D remains ambiguous. The sequenced sample consisted of PBMCs. The CDR3 region has the DNA TGTGCCAGCATGGAGGGAAACTATGGCTACACCTTC. Translated: CASMEGNYGYTF.